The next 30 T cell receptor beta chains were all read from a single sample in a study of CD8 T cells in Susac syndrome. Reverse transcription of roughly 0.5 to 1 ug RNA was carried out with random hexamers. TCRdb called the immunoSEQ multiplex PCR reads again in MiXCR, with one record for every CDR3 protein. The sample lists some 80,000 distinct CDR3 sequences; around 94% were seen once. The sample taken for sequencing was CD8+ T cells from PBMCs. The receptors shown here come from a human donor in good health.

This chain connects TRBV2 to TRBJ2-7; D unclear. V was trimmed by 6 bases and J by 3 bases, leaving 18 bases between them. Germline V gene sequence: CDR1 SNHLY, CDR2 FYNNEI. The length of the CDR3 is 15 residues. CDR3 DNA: TGTGCCAGCAGGTTTGGTAGAGACGGAAGCTACGAGCAGTACTTC. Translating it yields CASRFGRDGSYEQYF.

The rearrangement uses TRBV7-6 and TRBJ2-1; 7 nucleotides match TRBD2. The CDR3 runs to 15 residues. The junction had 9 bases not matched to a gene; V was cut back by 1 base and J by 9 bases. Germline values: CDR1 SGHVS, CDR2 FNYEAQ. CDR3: CASSLEVAGVGEQFF. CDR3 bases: TGTGCCAGCAGCTTAGAGGTTGCGGGAGTGGGTGAGCAGTTCTTC.

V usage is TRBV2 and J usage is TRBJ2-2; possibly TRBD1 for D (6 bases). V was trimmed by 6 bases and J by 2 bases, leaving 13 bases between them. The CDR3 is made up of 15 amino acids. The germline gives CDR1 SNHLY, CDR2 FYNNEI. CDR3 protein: CASSDGQTNTGELFF. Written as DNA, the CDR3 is TGTGCCAGCAGCGATGGACAGACCAACACCGGGGAGCTGTTTTTT.

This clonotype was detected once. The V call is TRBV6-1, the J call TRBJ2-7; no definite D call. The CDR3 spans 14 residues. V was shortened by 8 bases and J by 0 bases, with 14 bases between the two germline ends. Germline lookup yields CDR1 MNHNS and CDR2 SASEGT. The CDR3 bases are TGTGCCAGCCGTCCGACTCCTTTCTCCTACGAGCAGTACGTC. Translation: CASRPTPFSYEQYV.

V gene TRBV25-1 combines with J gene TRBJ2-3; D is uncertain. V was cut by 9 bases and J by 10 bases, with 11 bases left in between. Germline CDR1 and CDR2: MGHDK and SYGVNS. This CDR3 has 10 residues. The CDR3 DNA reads TGTGCCAGTGGCTATGGCTCGCAGTATTTT. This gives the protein CASGYGSQYF.

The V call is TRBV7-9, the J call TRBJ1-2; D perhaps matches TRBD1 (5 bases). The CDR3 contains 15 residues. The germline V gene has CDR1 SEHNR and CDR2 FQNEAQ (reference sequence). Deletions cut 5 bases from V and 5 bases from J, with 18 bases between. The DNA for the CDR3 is TGTGCCAGCAGCGGACTATCAAGGGGCGCTTATGGCTACACCTTC. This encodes CASSGLSRGAYGYTF.

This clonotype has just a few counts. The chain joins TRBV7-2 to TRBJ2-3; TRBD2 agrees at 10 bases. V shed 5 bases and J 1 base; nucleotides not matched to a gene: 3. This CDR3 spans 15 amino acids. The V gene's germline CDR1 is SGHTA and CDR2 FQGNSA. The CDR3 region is CASSPLAGGTDTQYF. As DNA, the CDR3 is TGTGCCAGCAGCCCGCTAGCGGGGGGCACAGATACGCAGTATTTT.

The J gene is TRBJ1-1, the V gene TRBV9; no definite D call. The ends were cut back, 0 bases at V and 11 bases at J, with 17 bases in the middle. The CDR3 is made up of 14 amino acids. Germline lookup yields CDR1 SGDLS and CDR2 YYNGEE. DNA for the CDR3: TGTGCCAGCAGCGTAGGAAAATGGTCCGGAGCGGCTTTCTTT. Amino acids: CASSVGKWSGAAFF.

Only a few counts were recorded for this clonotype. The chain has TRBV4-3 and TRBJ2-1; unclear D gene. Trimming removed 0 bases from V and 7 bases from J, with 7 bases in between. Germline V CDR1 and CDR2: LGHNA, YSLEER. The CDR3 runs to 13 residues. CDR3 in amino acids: CASSQDRSNEQFF. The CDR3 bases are TGCGCCAGCAGCCAAGATCGGTCGAATGAGCAGTTCTTC.

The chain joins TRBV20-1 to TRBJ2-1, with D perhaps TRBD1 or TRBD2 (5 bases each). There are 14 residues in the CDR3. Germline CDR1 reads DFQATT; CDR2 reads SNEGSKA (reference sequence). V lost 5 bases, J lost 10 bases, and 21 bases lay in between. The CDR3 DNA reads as TGCAGTGCTCAGTCTTCCACCGGGACGCGGGAGCAGTTCTTC. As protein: CSAQSSTGTREQFF.

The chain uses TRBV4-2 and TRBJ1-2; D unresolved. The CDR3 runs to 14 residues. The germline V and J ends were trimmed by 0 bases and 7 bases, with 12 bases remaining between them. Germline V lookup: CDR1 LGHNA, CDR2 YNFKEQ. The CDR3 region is CASSQDRRGTGYTF. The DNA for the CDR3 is TGTGCCAGCAGCCAAGATCGACGGGGTACTGGCTACACCTTC.

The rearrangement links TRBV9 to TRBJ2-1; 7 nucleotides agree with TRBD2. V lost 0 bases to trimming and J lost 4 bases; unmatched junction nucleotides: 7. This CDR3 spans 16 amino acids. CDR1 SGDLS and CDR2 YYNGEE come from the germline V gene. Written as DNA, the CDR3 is TGTGCCAGCAGCGTAGCTGGGGGGGAGCGGTACAATGAGCAGTTCTTC. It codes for CASSVAGGERYNEQFF.

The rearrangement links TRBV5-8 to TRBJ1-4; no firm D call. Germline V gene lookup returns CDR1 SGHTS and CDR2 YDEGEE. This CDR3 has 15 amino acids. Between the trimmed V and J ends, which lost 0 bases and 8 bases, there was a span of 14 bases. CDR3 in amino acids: CASSLVAGYGEKLFF. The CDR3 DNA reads TGTGCCAGCAGCTTGGTGGCTGGGTACGGGGAAAAACTGTTTTTT.

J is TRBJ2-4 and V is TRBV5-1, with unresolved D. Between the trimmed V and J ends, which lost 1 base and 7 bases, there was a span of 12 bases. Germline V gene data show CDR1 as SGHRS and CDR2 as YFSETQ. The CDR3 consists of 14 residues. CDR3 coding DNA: TGCGCCAGCAGCTTGCCGAACAGTGAGAACATTCAGTACTTC. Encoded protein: CASSLPNSENIQYF.

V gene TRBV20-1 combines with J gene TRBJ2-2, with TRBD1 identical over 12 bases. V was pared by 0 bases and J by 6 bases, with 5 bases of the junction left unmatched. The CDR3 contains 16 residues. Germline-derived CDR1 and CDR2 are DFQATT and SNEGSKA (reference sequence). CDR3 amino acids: CSARDRGQGAPGELFF. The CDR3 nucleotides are TGCAGTGCTAGAGATAGGGGACAGGGGGCCCCCGGGGAGCTGTTTTTT.

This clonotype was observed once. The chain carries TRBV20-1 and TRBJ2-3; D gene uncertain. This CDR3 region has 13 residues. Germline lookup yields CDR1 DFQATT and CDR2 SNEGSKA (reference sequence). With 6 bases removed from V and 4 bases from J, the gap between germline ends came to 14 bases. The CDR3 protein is CSAAIENADTQYF. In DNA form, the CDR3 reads TGCAGTGCCGCCATCGAGAACGCAGATACGCAGTATTTT.

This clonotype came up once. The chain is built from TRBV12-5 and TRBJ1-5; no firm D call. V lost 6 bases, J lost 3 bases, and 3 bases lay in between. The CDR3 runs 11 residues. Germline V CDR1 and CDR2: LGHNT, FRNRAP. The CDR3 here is CASGANQPQHF. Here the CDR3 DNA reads TGTGCTAGTGGGGCCAATCAGCCCCAGCATTTT.

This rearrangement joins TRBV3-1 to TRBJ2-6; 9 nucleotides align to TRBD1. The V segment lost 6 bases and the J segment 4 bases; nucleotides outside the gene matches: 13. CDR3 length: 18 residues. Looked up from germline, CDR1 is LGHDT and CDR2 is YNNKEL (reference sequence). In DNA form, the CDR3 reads TGTGCCAGCAGGCCATTCTCACAGGGGGCGAAAGGGGCCAACGTCCTGACTTTC. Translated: CASRPFSQGAKGANVLTF.

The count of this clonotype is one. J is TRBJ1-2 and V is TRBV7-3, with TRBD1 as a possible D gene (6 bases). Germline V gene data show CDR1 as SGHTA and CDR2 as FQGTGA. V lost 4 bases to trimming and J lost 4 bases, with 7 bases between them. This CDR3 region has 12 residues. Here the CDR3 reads CASSSQGYGYTF. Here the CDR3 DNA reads TGTGCCAGCAGCTCACAGGGCTATGGCTACACCTTC.

CDR3 sequence reads: CASSEYARGPHNEQFF. CDR3 nucleotides: TGTGCCAGCAGTGAATATGCAAGGGGCCCCCACAATGAGCAGTTCTTC. This chain links TRBV25-1 with TRBJ2-1; D possibly corresponds to TRBD1 (5 bases). Between the trimmed V and J ends, which lost 0 bases and 5 bases, there was a span of 14 bases. Germline values: CDR1 MGHDK, CDR2 SYGVNS. There are 16 residues in the CDR3.

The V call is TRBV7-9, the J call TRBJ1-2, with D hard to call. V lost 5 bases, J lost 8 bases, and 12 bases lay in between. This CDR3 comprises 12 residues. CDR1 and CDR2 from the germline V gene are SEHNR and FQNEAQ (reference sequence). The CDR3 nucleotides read TGTGCCAGCAGCACCGATCCGAGGGGCTACACCTTC. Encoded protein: CASSTDPRGYTF.

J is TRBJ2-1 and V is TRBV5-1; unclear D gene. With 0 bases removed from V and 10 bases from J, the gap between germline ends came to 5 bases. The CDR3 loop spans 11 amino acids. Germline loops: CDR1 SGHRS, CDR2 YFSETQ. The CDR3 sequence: CASSLATEQFF. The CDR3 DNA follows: TGCGCCAGCAGCTTGGCAACAGAGCAGTTCTTC.

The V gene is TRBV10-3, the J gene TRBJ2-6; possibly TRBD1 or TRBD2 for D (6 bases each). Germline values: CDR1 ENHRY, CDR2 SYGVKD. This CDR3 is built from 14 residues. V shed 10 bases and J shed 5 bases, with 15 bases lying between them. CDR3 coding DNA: TGTGCCACCCTACAGGGAGGCCGGGCCAACGTCCTGACTTTC. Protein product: CATLQGGRANVLTF.

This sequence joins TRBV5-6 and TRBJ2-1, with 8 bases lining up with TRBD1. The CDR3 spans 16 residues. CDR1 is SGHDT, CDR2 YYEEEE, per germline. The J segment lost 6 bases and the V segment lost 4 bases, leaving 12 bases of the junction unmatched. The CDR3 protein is CASSPYWTGPLNEQFF. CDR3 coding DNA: TGTGCCAGCAGCCCATATTGGACAGGGCCACTCAATGAGCAGTTCTTC.

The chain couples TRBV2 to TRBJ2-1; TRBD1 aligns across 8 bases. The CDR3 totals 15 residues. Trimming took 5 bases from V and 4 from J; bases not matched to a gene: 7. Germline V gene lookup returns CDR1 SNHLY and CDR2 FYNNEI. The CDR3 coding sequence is TGTGCCAGCAGTTACGACAGGGGCCAATACAATGAGCAGTTCTTC. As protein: CASSYDRGQYNEQFF.

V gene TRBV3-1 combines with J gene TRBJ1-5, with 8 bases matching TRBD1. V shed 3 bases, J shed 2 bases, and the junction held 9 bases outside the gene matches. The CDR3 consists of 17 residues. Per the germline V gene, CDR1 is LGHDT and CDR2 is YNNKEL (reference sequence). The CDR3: CASSQGPGGKGNQPQHF. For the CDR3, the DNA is TGTGCCAGCAGCCAGGGCCCAGGGGGCAAGGGCAATCAGCCCCAGCATTTT.

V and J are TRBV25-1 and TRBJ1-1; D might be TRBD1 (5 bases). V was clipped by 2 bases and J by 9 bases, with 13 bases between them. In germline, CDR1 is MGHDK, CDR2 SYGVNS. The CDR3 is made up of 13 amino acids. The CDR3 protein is CASSEQGPRKAFF. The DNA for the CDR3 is TGTGCCAGCAGTGAACAGGGTCCACGAAAAGCTTTCTTT.

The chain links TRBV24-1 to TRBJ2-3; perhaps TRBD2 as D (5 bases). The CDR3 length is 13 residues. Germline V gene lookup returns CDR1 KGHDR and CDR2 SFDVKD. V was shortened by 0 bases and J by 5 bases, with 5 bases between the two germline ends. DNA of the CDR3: TGTGCCACCAGTGATTTGACTAGAGATACGCAGTATTTT. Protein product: CATSDLTRDTQYF.

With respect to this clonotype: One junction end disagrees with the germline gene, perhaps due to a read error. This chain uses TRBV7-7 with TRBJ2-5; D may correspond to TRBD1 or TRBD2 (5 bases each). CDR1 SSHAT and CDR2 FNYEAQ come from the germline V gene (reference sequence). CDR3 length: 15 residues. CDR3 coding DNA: TGTGCTAGCAGCTTAGCACTGGGGGTCCAAGAGACCCAGTACTTC. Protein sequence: CASSLALGVQETQYF.

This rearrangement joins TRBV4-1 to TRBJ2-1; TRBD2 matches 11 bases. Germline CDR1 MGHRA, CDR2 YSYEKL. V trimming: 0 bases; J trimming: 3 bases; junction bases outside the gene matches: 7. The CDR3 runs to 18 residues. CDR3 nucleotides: TGCGCCAGCAGCCAAGAGGGTAGCGGGGGGGCAGACTACAATGAGCAGTTCTTC. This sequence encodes CASSQEGSGGADYNEQFF.